The 27 T cell receptor beta chains below come from one sample, sequenced in a study of blood T cell repertoires in COVID-19. TCRdb keeps only in-frame clones here, not all; method: immunoSEQ multiplex PCR. Among approximately 300,000 clones listed, more than 70% were seen once. Sequenced: peripheral blood. These receptors originate from a woman in her forties or fifties with acute or convalescent COVID-19.

This sequence joins TRBV7-7 and TRBJ2-5, with TRBD1 matching over 9 bases. The junction had 7 bases not matched to a gene; V was cut back by 4 bases and J by 4 bases. The CDR3 spans 15 residues. Germline V CDR1 and CDR2: SSHAT, FNYEAQ (reference sequence). CDR3 bases: TGTGCCAGCAGCTCTGGACAGGGGAGGGGAGAGACCCAGTACTTC. It encodes CASSSGQGRGETQYF.

The CDR3 is CASSRGGTQYF. CDR3 sequence (DNA): TGTGCCAGCAGCCGGGGGGGCACCCAGTACTTC. The V gene is TRBV7-6, the J gene TRBJ2-5; 8 bases are shared with TRBD2. The CDR3 runs 11 residues. Germline-derived CDR1 and CDR2 are SGHVS and FNYEAQ. V was clipped by 5 bases and J by 8 bases; unmatched bases: 1.

The genes are TRBV19 and TRBJ1-1, with 7 positions matching TRBD1. V trimming: 5 bases; J trimming: 8 bases; junction bases outside the gene matches: 8. The CDR3 covers 13 residues. CDR1 and CDR2 (germline): LNHDA, SQIVND (reference sequence). CDR3 DNA sequence: TGTGCCAGTAGTGGGCGACAGGGCGCGGAAGCTTTCTTT. Translated: CASSGRQGAEAFF.

V gene TRBV18 combines with J gene TRBJ2-1; TRBD1 is a possible D gene (5 bases). V gave up 0 bases and J gave up 8 bases, with 17 bases separating them. The CDR3 loop spans 16 amino acids. Germline-derived CDR1 and CDR2 are KGHSH and LQKENI. The CDR3 loop reads CASSPPRYGQGDEQFF. As DNA, the CDR3 is TGTGCCAGCTCACCACCCAGATATGGGCAGGGCGATGAGCAGTTCTTC.

Comment on this clone: A much larger clone is a single base away; this may be a read error. The chain combines TRBV5-8 with TRBJ2-1, with 10 bases identical to TRBD2. Losses at the gene ends were 4 bases for V and 3 bases for J; bases not matched to a gene: 1. The germline V gene encodes CDR1 SGHTS and CDR2 YDEGEE. The CDR3 length is 14 residues. This chain's CDR3 is CASSRTSGYNEQFF. CDR3 DNA sequence: TGTGCCAGCAGCCGGACTAGCGGCTACAATGAGCAGTTCTTC.

This chain links TRBV5-1 with TRBJ1-1; D gene uncertain. With 4 bases removed from V and 4 bases from J, the gap between germline ends came to 14 bases. This CDR3 spans 14 amino acids. Germline V CDR1 and CDR2: SGHRS, YFSETQ. Here the CDR3 reads CASSVTPEVTEAFF. The CDR3 coding sequence is TGCGCCAGCAGCGTAACACCGGAGGTCACTGAAGCTTTCTTT. Filled out from reference TRBV5-1 and TRBJ1-1, the complete variable domain reads KAGVTQTPRYLIKTRGQQVTLSCSPISGHRSVSWYQQTPGQGLQFLFEYFSETQRNKGNFPGRFSGRQFSNSRSEMNVSTLELGDSALYLCASSVTPEVTEAFFGQGTRLTVV.

This clone was observed a handful of times. The chain is built from TRBV7-2 and TRBJ2-7; the match to TRBD2 covers 9 bases. The CDR3 is 15 amino acids. Germline V lookup: CDR1 SGHTA, CDR2 FQGNSA. V trimming: 8 bases; J trimming: 3 bases; junction bases outside the gene matches: 11. As DNA, the CDR3 is TGTGCCAGCTTTCCTAGACCTAGCGGGATCTACGAGCAGTACTTC. This translates into CASFPRPSGIYEQYF.

J is TRBJ1-6 and V is TRBV2; D remains unclear. Trimming removed 7 bases from V and 9 bases from J, with 13 bases in between. This CDR3 is built from 13 residues. In germline, CDR1 is SNHLY, CDR2 FYNNEI. CDR3 nucleotides: TGTGCCAGCACGCGGGGTTTGGGTTCACCCCTCCACTTT. Its protein product is CASTRGLGSPLHF.

This chain's CDR3 is CASSFPFSGPGELFF. For the CDR3, the DNA is TGTGCCAGCAGCTTTCCCTTCTCAGGCCCCGGGGAGCTGTTTTTT. The chain joins TRBV5-4 to TRBJ2-2; the D is unclear. Trimming took 2 bases from V and 6 from J, leaving 14 bases between them. Germline loops: CDR1 SGHNT, CDR2 YYREEE (reference sequence). There are 15 residues in the CDR3.

The table lists this clone with a count of one. The gene calls are TRBV7-8 and TRBJ2-1; D may be TRBD2 (6 bases). The germline gives CDR1 SGHVS, CDR2 FQNEAQ. The CDR3 is 12 residues long. With 5 bases removed from V and 9 bases from J, the gap between germline ends came to 11 bases. The CDR3 region has the DNA TGTGCCAGCAGCACGCAGGGAGGTGAGCAGTTCTTC. Translation: CASSTQGGEQFF.

This clone came up once. V gene TRBV11-3 combines with J gene TRBJ2-5, with 11 bases aligning to TRBD2. V lost 3 bases to trimming and J lost 5 bases; unmatched junction nucleotides: 8. Germline V gene data show CDR1 as SGHNT and CDR2 as YENEEA. The CDR3 is made up of 16 amino acids. The CDR3 DNA follows: TGTGCCAGCAGCTTCAGGGCTAGCGGGGGGCTGGAGACCCAGTACTTC. This codes for CASSFRASGGLETQYF.

With regard to this clone: The sample carries other DNA sequences with the same CDR3. The chain links TRBV18 to TRBJ2-3, with 11 bases aligning to TRBD2. The CDR3 runs to 16 residues. CDR1 and CDR2 (germline): KGHSH, LQKENI. With 6 bases clipped from V and 0 bases from J, the junction kept 5 bases outside the gene matches. In DNA, the CDR3 is TGTGCCAGCTCGCCGAGACTAGCGGGAAGCACAGATACGCAGTATTTT. This gives the protein CASSPRLAGSTDTQYF.

The rearrangement links TRBV12-5 to TRBJ1-5, with D maybe TRBD1 (5 bases). The ends were cut back, 0 bases at V and 1 base at J, with 10 bases in the middle. CDR1 is LGHNT, CDR2 FRNRAP, per germline. The CDR3 runs 16 residues. The CDR3 reads CASGLVLSGSNQPQHF. As DNA, the CDR3 is TGTGCTAGTGGTTTGGTACTGTCAGGGAGCAATCAGCCCCAGCATTTT. The variable domain in full, completed from reference TRBV12-5 and TRBJ1-5, reads DARVTQTPRHKVTEMGQEVTMRCQPILGHNTVFWYRQTMMQGLELLAYFRNRAPLDDSGMPKDRFSAEMPDATLATLKIQPSEPRDSAVYFCASGLVLSGSNQPQHFGDGTRLSIL.

The chain links TRBV7-2 to TRBJ1-1; D is possibly TRBD1 (6 bases). Trimming took off 3 bases at V and 11 bases at J, with 10 bases between the two ends. The CDR3 spans 11 residues. The germline gives CDR1 SGHTA, CDR2 FQGNSA. The CDR3 coding sequence is TGTGCCAGCAGCTTGCTCGGACAGGCTTTCTTT. This codes for CASSLLGQAFF.

The rearrangement uses TRBV12-5 and TRBJ1-5; D is uncertain. The CDR3 is 12 amino acids. Between the trimmed V and J ends, which lost 7 bases and 3 bases, there was a span of 7 bases. CDR1 is LGHNT and CDR2 is FRNRAP in the germline V gene. The DNA of the CDR3 is TGTGCTAGTGTGGGCTACAATCAGCCCCAGCATTTT. It encodes CASVGYNQPQHF.

The chain combines TRBV6-5 with TRBJ1-1; a possible D gene is TRBD1 (5 bases). The germline V gene has CDR1 MNHEY and CDR2 SVGAGI. Trimming pared 7 bases from V and 4 bases from J, leaving 19 bases between. The CDR3 runs to 15 residues. Here the CDR3 DNA reads TGTGCCAGCAATTGGGCCTCAGGGCCAGGCACTGAAGCTTTCTTT. Its translation: CASNWASGPGTEAFF.

The V and J genes are TRBV2 and TRBJ1-2; 10 bases fit TRBD1. This CDR3 has 13 amino acids. Trimming at V came to 11 bases and at J to 5 bases, leaving 8 bases not matched to a gene. Germline V gene sequence: CDR1 SNHLY, CDR2 FYNNEI. CDR3 residues: CASSGTGDYGYTF. The CDR3 nucleotides are TGTGCCTCCTCCGGGACAGGGGATTATGGCTACACCTTC.

This sequence joins TRBV2 and TRBJ1-2, with TRBD1 as a possible D gene (6 bases). The CDR3 is 13 amino acids. CDR1 and CDR2 (germline): SNHLY, FYNNEI. V was pared by 2 bases and J by 8 bases, with 12 bases between. The CDR3 sequence is CASSERGAYGYTF. The CDR3 nucleotides read TGTGCCAGCAGTGAACGGGGGGCTTACGGCTACACCTTC.

This sequence joins TRBV2 and TRBJ1-2, with a tentative D call TRBD1 (5 bases). The germline V gene has CDR1 SNHLY and CDR2 FYNNEI. V dropped 5 bases and J dropped 4 bases, with 11 bases sitting between them. The CDR3 loop spans 13 amino acids. The CDR3 DNA follows: TGTGCCAGCAGTCAGACAGTTACCTATGGCTACACCTTC. It specifies CASSQTVTYGYTF.

The chain links TRBV3-1 (or the pseudogene TRBV3-2) to TRBJ2-5; 9 bases line up with TRBD2. The CDR3 consists of 16 residues. J gave up 7 bases and V 4 bases, and 13 bases lay outside the gene matches. Germline CDR1 is LGHDT and CDR2 is YNNKEL (reference sequence). The CDR3 loop reads CASSPTQVAGARTQYF. The CDR3 coding sequence is TGTGCCAGCAGCCCCACTCAGGTAGCGGGGGCCCGGACCCAGTACTTC.

This rearrangement joins TRBV12-3 or TRBV12-4 to TRBJ2-1, with a tentative D call TRBD2 (6 bases). This CDR3 contains 13 residues. The DNA of the CDR3 is TGTGCTTCGGGGAGGACGACCTACAATGAGCAGTTCTTC. It encodes CASGRTTYNEQFF.

The chain joins TRBV10-1 to TRBJ2-2; TRBD2 matches at 11 bases. The CDR3 runs to 17 residues. J was trimmed by 5 bases and V by 5 bases; bases with no gene match: 10. The V gene's germline CDR1 is WNHNN and CDR2 SYGVQD (reference sequence). Here the CDR3 reads CASSLAGGPMRTGELFF. The CDR3 region has the DNA TGCGCCAGCAGTTTAGCGGGGGGGCCGATGAGGACCGGGGAGCTGTTTTTT.

The genes are TRBV7-2 and TRBJ2-7; D may be TRBD1 (5 bases). The V gene's germline CDR1 is SGHTA and CDR2 FQGNSA. Between the trimmed V and J ends, which lost 4 bases and 4 bases, there was a span of 17 bases. The CDR3 extends over 15 amino acids. The CDR3 reads CASSSDATGLYEQYF. The CDR3 DNA sequence: TGTGCCAGCAGCTCCGACGCAACAGGTCTGTACGAGCAGTACTTC.

The rearrangement joins TRBV2 to TRBJ1-5, with 7 bases that match TRBD1. From germline, CDR1 is SNHLY and CDR2 FYNNEI. The V and J ends lost 6 bases and 3 bases, in that order; junction bases with no gene match: 8. The CDR3 is 15 residues long. The CDR3 DNA reads as TGTGCCAGCAGCCCACGGACAGGAGTCAATCAGCCCCAGCATTTT. It translates to CASSPRTGVNQPQHF.

V and J are TRBV27 and TRBJ1-1; 9 bases are a match to TRBD1. Germline-derived CDR1 and CDR2 are MNHEY and SMNVEV (reference sequence). The CDR3 has 14 residues. V lost 2 bases to trimming and J lost 5 bases; unmatched junction nucleotides: 3. The CDR3 DNA sequence: TGTGCCAGCAGTTTAGGGACAGGGCGGACTGAAGCTTTCTTT. Its protein is CASSLGTGRTEAFF.

The chain uses TRBV7-8 and TRBJ1-4; D gene ambiguous. This CDR3 is 15 amino acids long. The V gene lost 3 bases and the J gene lost 0 bases, with 8 bases spanning the gap. Germline values: CDR1 SGHVS, CDR2 FQNEAQ. CDR3 sequence reads: CASSFNTATNEKLFF. The CDR3 DNA follows: TGTGCCAGCAGCTTTAACACCGCAACTAATGAAAAACTGTTTTTT.

The rearrangement joins TRBV5-1 to TRBJ1-1, with D unclear. The length of the CDR3 is 15 residues. Germline loops: CDR1 SGHRS, CDR2 YFSETQ. Trimming removed 0 bases at V and 2 bases at J, with 11 bases between. The CDR3 nucleotides read TGCGCCAGCAGCTTGGTTGCAGGAACTAACACTGAAGCTTTCTTT. Encoded protein: CASSLVAGTNTEAFF.